This T cell receptor (beta chain) was profiled in a study of blood T cells in healthy people across ages. Next came a second PCR, run for about 6 to 11 cycles, which used a sample-barcoded 5' primer along with a J-beta primer mix. TCRdb called the 5' RACE reads again in MiXCR, with one record for every CDR3 protein. The data show 700,000 to 900,000 distinct CDR3 sequences, with about a quarter seen just once and over 2.5% held by the top ten. The CDR3 runs 15 residues. Trimming removed 9 bases at V and 1 base at J, with 18 bases between. Germline V gene lookup returns CDR1 LNHDA and CDR2 SQIVND (reference sequence). This same sample was also taken into another study, of T cells of mothers and their children.

The sequence was collected from a boy between 10 and 17 years old in good health. The V call is TRBV19, the J call TRBJ1-2, with D perhaps matching TRBD1 (6 bases). Sample: blood. CDR3 sequence reads: CASLSPKGVNYGYTF. For the CDR3, the DNA is TGTGCCAGCCTATCCCCCAAGGGGGTTAACTATGGCTACACCTTC.